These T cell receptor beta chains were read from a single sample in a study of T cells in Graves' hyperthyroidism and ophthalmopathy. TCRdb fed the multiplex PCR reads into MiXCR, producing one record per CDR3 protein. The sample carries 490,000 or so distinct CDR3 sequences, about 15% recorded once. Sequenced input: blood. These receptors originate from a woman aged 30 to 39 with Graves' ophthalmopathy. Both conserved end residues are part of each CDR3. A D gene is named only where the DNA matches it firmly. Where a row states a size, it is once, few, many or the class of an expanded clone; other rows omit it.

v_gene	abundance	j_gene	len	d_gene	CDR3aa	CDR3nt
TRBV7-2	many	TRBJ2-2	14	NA	CASRKIVDTGELFF	TGTGCCAGCAGAAAGATAGTGGACACCGGGGAGCTGTTTTTT
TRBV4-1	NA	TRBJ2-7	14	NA	CASSLSGTSGEQYF	TGCGCCAGCAGCCTCTCGGGGACCTCTGGGGAGCAGTACTTC
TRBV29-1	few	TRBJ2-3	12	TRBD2	CSVQRGADTQYF	TGCAGCGTTCAACGGGGGGCAGATACGCAGTATTTT
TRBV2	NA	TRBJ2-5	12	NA	CASRAGRETQYF	TGTGCCAGCCGGGCGGGGAGGGAGACCCAGTACTTC
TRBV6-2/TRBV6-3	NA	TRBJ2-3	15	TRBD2	CASSLMGGGTDTQYF	TGTGCCAGCAGTCTGATGGGGGGGGGCACAGATACGCAGTATTTT
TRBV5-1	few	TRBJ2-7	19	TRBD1	CASSRQFPGQRGPPYEQYF	TGCGCCAGCAGCCGTCAGTTCCCGGGACAGAGGGGGCCCCCCTACGAGCAGTACTTC
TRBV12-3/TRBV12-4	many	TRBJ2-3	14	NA	CASRDKTSTDTQYF	TGTGCCAGCAGAGACAAGACTAGCACAGATACGCAGTATTTT
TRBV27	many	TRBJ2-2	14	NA	CASSFRGASGELFF	TGTGCCAGCAGTTTCAGGGGCGCGTCCGGGGAGCTGTTTTTT
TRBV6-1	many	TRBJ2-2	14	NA	CASRVEGNTGELFF	TGTGCCAGCAGGGTGGAGGGGAACACCGGGGAGCTGTTTTTT
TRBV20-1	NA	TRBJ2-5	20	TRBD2	CSARDSGGSGTSGSQETQYF	TGCAGTGCTAGAGATTCTGGAGGGTCGGGGACTAGCGGGAGTCAAGAGACCCAGTACTTC
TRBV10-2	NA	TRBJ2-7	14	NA	CASSESGAGDEQYF	TGCGCCAGCAGTGAGTCTGGCGCCGGGGACGAGCAGTACTTC
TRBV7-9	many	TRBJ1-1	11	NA	CASSGVTEAFF	TGTGCCAGCAGCGGGGTCACTGAAGCTTTCTTT
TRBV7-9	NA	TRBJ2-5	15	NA	CASSRGPYSQETQYF	TGTGCCAGCAGCCGAGGACCTTACTCTCAAGAGACCCAGTACTTC
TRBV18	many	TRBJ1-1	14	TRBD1	CASSQTGMNTEAFF	TGTGCCAGCTCCCAGACAGGGATGAACACTGAAGCTTTCTTT